The rows below give T cell receptor beta chains drawn from one sample of a study of blood T cell repertoires in COVID-19. Using immunoSEQ multiplex PCR, the repertoire was profiled, and TCRdb retains in-frame clones only, with some absent. The table has around 65,000 clones, roughly 85% seen once. Sequencing was carried out using peripheral blood. All receptors come from a human donor in a cohort sampled during active COVID-19. Each CDR3 is given with its conserved first and last residue. The D gene is left open where the match is weak. Clone size is not always given. Where it is, it says once, few, many or a class for expanded clones.

v_call,d_call,clone_size,j_call,cdr3_length,cdr3_aa,cdr3_nt
TRBV5-8,.,.,TRBJ1-5,13,CASSHTGNWPQHF,TGTGCCAGCAGCCACACAGGGAACTGGCCCCAGCATTTT
TRBV4-1,TRBD2,.,TRBJ2-1,18,CASSQAGLAGRANNEQFF,TGCGCCAGCAGCCAGGCGGGACTAGCGGGACGAGCAAACAATGAGCAGTTCTTC
TRBV18,.,.,TRBJ1-1,16,CASSPPNPAVNTEAFF,TGTGCCAGCTCACCACCGAACCCGGCGGTAAACACTGAAGCTTTCTTT
TRBV19,TRBD2,.,TRBJ2-7,16,CASSKETSGGLYEQYF,TGTGCCAGTAGTAAGGAGACTAGCGGGGGACTCTACGAGCAGTACTTC
TRBV11-2,TRBD2,.,TRBJ2-1,15,CASSHGGGSYNEQFF,TGTGCCAGCAGCCATGGGGGGGGCTCCTACAATGAGCAGTTCTTC
TRBV4-2,TRBD2,few,TRBJ2-1,16,CASTLLLAGLNNEQFF,TGTGCCAGCACCCTCTTACTAGCGGGGCTGAACAATGAGCAGTTCTTC
TRBV30,TRBD2,.,TRBJ2-3,15,CAWTNVAGLTDTQYF,TGTGCCTGGACGAACGTAGCGGGGCTCACAGATACGCAGTATTTT
TRBV30,.,.,TRBJ1-4,15,CAWSTGGITNEKLFF,TGTGCCTGGAGTACCGGGGGGATAACTAATGAAAAACTGTTTTTT
TRBV11-2,TRBD1,.,TRBJ2-7,15,CASSLKQGVPYEQYF,TGTGCCAGCAGCTTAAAACAGGGGGTACCATACGAGCAGTACTTC
TRBV20-1,.,.,TRBJ1-1,16,CSASEVGQGLNTEAFF,TGCAGTGCTAGTGAAGTGGGGCAGGGATTGAACACTGAAGCTTTCTTT
TRBV24-1,.,.,TRBJ2-2,15,CATSDFGGYTGELFF,TGTGCCACCAGTGATTTCGGGGGTTACACCGGGGAGCTGTTTTTT
TRBV13,.,once,TRBJ2-5,17,CASSLGWEETLQETQYF,TGTGCCAGCAGCTTAGGTTGGGAGGAGACGCTTCAAGAGACCCAGTACTTC
TRBV7-2,TRBD1,.,TRBJ2-5,14,CASSSQGVGETQYF,TGTGCCAGCAGCAGCCAGGGGGTCGGAGAGACCCAGTACTTC
TRBV18,.,.,TRBJ1-1,15,CASSPFDSVNTEAFF,TGTGCCAGCTCACCCTTTGACAGCGTCAACACTGAAGCTTTCTTT
TRBV7-9,.,.,TRBJ1-5,12,CASSYNNQPQHF,TGTGCCAGCAGTTACAACAATCAGCCCCAGCATTTT
TRBV7-2,.,.,TRBJ2-1,15,CASSSTGLSYNEQFF,TGTGCCAGCAGCTCTACAGGCCTGTCCTACAATGAGCAGTTCTTC
TRBV9,.,.,TRBJ1-1,14,CASSAWGENTEAFF,TGTGCCAGCAGCGCATGGGGGGAGAACACTGAAGCTTTCTTT
TRBV5-4,TRBD2,.,TRBJ2-7,15,CASTEPGLATNEQYF,TGTGCCAGCACCGAACCGGGACTAGCAACAAACGAGCAGTACTTC
TRBV6-1,.,.,TRBJ1-2,16,CASSERRYRSPYGYTF,TGTGCCAGCAGTGAAAGACGCTACAGGTCACCCTATGGCTACACCTTC
TRBV7-9,.,.,TRBJ1-6,15,CASSADRSYNSPLHF,TGTGCCAGCAGCGCCGACAGGTCCTATAATTCACCCCTCCACTTT
TRBV27,.,.,TRBJ1-5,15,CASSLTGNSNQPQHF,TGTGCCAGCAGTTTAACAGGCAATAGCAATCAGCCCCAGCATTTT
TRBV6-6,.,.,TRBJ1-2,12,CASHHAGYGYTF,TGTGCCAGCCACCACGCCGGGTATGGCTACACCTTC
TRBV5-4,TRBD2,.,TRBJ2-2,16,CASSPQRGANTGELFF,TGTGCCAGCAGCCCCCAGCGGGGGGCGAACACCGGGGAGCTGTTTTTT
TRBV5-8,.,.,TRBJ1-2,13,CASAGYNSWRYTF,TGTGCCAGCGCAGGTTACAACTCTTGGCGCTACACCTTC
TRBV9,.,.,TRBJ1-6,15,CASSARTGDNSPLHF,TGTGCCAGCAGCGCACGGACGGGGGATAATTCACCCCTCCACTTT
TRBV6-6,.,.,TRBJ2-7,15,CASSLDKTPTYEQYF,TGTGCCAGCAGCCTTGACAAAACCCCAACCTACGAGCAGTACTTC
TRBV7-6,TRBD1,.,TRBJ2-7,15,CASSLDRGPSYEQYF,TGTGCCAGCAGCCTGGACAGGGGGCCCTCCTACGAGCAGTACTTC
TRBV28,.,.,TRBJ1-2,16,CASSGLTLTVGYGYTF,TGTGCCAGCAGCGGACTTACTCTCACCGTAGGGTATGGCTACACCTTC
TRBV9,TRBD2,.,TRBJ2-2,16,CASSARGLQNTGELFF,TGTGCCAGCAGCGCCCGGGGACTACAGAACACCGGGGAGCTGTTTTTT